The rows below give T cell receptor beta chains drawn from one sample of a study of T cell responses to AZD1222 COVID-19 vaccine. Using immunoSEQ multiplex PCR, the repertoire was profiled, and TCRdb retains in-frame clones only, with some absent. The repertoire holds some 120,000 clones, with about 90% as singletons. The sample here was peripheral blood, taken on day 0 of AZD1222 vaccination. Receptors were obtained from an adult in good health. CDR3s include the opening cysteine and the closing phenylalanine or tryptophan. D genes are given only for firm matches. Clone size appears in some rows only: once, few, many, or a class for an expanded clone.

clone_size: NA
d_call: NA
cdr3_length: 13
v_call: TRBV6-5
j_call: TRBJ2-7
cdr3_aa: CASRLGQAYEQYF
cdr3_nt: TGTGCCAGCAGACTCGGGCAGGCCTACGAGCAGTACTTC

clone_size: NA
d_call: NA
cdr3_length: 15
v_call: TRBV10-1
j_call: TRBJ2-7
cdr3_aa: CARKFREQGAYEQYF
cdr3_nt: TGCGCCAGAAAGTTTCGGGAACAGGGAGCTTACGAGCAGTACTTC

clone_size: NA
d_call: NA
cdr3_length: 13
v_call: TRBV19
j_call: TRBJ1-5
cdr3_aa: CASRQFGNQPQHF
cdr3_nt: TGTGCCAGTAGACAGTTTGGAAATCAGCCCCAGCATTTT

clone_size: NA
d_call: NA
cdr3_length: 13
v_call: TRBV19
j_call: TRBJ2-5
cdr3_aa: CASSIWQEETQYF
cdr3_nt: TGTGCCAGTAGTATATGGCAGGAAGAGACCCAGTACTTC

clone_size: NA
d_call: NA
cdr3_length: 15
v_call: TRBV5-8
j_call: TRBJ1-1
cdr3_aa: CASSPTPGLNTEAFF
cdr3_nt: TGTGCCAGCAGCCCTACGCCGGGCCTGAACACTGAAGCTTTCTTT

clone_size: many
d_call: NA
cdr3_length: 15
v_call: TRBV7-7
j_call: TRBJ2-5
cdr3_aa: CASSSGRTGQETQYF
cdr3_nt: TGTGCCAGCAGCTCGGGCCGAACAGGACAAGAGACCCAGTACTTC

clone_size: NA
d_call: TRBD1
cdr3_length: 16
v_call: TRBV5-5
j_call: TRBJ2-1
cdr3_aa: CASSLEGTGILYEQFF
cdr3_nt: TGTGCCAGCAGCTTGGAAGGGACAGGGATCCTCTATGAGCAGTTCTTC

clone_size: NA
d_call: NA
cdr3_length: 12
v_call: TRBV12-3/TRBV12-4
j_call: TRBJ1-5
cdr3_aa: CASSYGDQPQHF
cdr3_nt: TGTGCCAGCAGTTATGGGGATCAGCCCCAGCATTTT

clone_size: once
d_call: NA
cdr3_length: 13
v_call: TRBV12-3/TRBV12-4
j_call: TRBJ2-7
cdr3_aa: CASSYTRTYEQYF
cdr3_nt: TGTGCCAGCAGTTATACCCGAACCTACGAGCAGTACTTC

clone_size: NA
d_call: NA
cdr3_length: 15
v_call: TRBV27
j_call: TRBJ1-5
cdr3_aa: CASSLGRYSNQPQHF
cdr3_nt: TGTGCCAGCAGTTTGGGGCGGTATAGCAATCAGCCCCAGCATTTT

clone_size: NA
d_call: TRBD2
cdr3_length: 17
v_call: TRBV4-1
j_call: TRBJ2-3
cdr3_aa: CASSQGGTSGRSDTQYF
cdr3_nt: TGCGCCAGCAGCCAAGGCGGGACTAGCGGGAGATCGGATACGCAGTATTTT

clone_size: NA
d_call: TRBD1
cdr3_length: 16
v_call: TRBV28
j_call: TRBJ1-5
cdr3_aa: CASSPQGASGNQPQHF
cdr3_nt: TGTGCCAGCAGTCCTCAGGGGGCAAGTGGCAATCAGCCCCAGCATTTT